Each of the 5 T cell receptor beta chains below was sequenced from the same sample in a study of glioma-infiltrating T cells. Amplification of TCR alpha and beta CDR3 regions from RNA used iRepertoire nested multiplex PCR. A single record per CDR3 protein comes from TCRdb applying MiXCR to the multiplex PCR reads. Among around 97,000 distinct CDR3 sequences listed, about 28% were seen once. Sequenced: glioma tissue, nonneoplastic brain tissue, or PBMCs (not recorded which). The receptors originated from a human donor with low-grade glioma or glioblastoma, undergoing nonglioma brain surgery, or in good health (not recorded which).

V usage is TRBV27 and J usage is TRBJ1-1, with 10 bases matching TRBD1. The V gene end was trimmed by 11 bases and the J gene end by 11 bases; junction bases not matched to a gene: 17. CDR1 and CDR2 from the germline V gene are MNHEY and SMNVEV (reference sequence). CDR3 length equals 14 residues. The CDR3 nucleotides are TGTGCCGGCCTTGAGACAGGGGGCCTGGCTAGCGCTTTCTTT. It specifies CAGLETGGLASAFF.

This clonotype was seen many times. The chain combines TRBV18 with TRBJ1-1; D call uncertain. Germline CDR1 reads KGHSH; CDR2 reads LQKENI. V was shortened by 3 bases and J by 5 bases, with 10 bases between the two germline ends. The CDR3 spans 13 residues. CDR3 coding DNA: TGTGCCAGCTCACCCACTGGGGAAACTGAAGCTTTCTTT. This gives the protein CASSPTGETEAFF.

The chain uses TRBV7-3 and TRBJ2-7; 7 bases are a match to TRBD2. Germline V gives CDR1 SGHTA, CDR2 FQGTGA. This CDR3 comprises 13 residues. V lost 3 bases to trimming and J lost 7 bases; unmatched junction nucleotides: 6. The CDR3 region is CASSFQGGWEQYF. DNA of the CDR3: TGTGCCAGCAGCTTTCAGGGAGGGTGGGAGCAGTACTTC.

In this sample, this clonotype turned up many times. The chain couples TRBV27 to TRBJ1-2; D gene uncertain. Trimming pared 5 bases from V and 4 bases from J, leaving 17 bases between. In germline, CDR1 is MNHEY, CDR2 SMNVEV (reference sequence). The CDR3 consists of 15 residues. The chain's CDR3 is CASSIGGGGPYGYTF. As DNA, the CDR3 is TGTGCCAGCAGTATCGGAGGCGGCGGTCCCTATGGCTACACCTTC.

On this clonotype: An end of the junction does not agree with germline; a read error may underlie this. The chain links TRBV3-1 to TRBJ1-1, with a possible D match to TRBD1 (5 bases). The germline gives CDR1 LGHDT, CDR2 YNNKEL (reference sequence). The CDR3 covers 14 residues. The CDR3 protein is CASSPSTANTEVFF. The DNA for the CDR3 is TGTGCCAGCAGCCCGTCGACAGCTAACACTGAAGTTTTCTTT. Filled out from reference TRBV3-1 and TRBJ1-1, the complete variable domain reads DTAVSQTPKYLVTQMGNDKSIKCEQNLGHDTMYWYKQDSKKFLKIMFSYNNKELIINETVPNRFSPKSPDKAHLNLHINSLELGDSAVYFCASSPSTANTEVFFGQGTRLTVV.